This paragraph reports one T cell receptor beta chain. Sequenced by immunoSEQ multiplex PCR; TCRdb stores in-frame clones only, minus some. The table has approximately 360,000 clones, 83% seen once. This sample was included in a study of Ad26.COV2.S vaccination and SARS-CoV-2 variants. Treatment of the sample: roughly 19 received Ad26.COV2.S at low or high dose, single or two shots; a few received placebo; per-sample allocation not given. Day 63 following the first vaccine or placebo injection was when the samples were taken. The CDR3 is made up of 19 amino acids. Losses at the gene ends were 2 bases for V and 1 base for J; bases not matched to a gene: 9. Per germline, CDR1 MNHEY and CDR2 SVGEGT.

The receptor comes from a person aged 18-60 years who received the Ad26.COV2.S COVID-19 vaccine or a placebo. The rearrangement uses TRBV6-2 or TRBV6-3 and TRBJ2-7, with 15 bases that match TRBD2. Material: peripheral blood, obtained in a trial of Ad26.COV2.S vaccine versus placebo. As DNA, the CDR3 is TGTGCCAGCAGTTACCCTCCGGGACTAGCGGGAGGAAGGTCCTACGAGCAGTACTTC. Amino acids: CASSYPPGLAGGRSYEQYF.